This T cell receptor beta chain was captured by sequencing in a study of control samples from healthy donors and cancer patients. CDR1 and CDR2 from the germline V gene are MGHRA and YSYEKL. The CDR3 runs 14 residues. Germline trimming cut 6 bases from V and 10 bases from J; bases unmatched to any gene: 10. Generated by immunoSEQ multiplex PCR, the TCRdb table keeps only in-frame clones and is missing some. The table records 90,000 to 110,000 clones, roughly 89% of them present only once. Input material: blood. The receptor's source is a woman aged 45 to 65 in good health. The chain links TRBV4-1 to TRBJ1-5, with 9 bases identical to TRBD1. This CDR3 reads CASRMGQGGGPQHF. CDR3 in DNA: TGCGCCAGCAGAATGGGACAGGGAGGAGGACCCCAGCATTTT.